The 30 T cell receptor beta chains presented below share a single source sample, sequenced in a study of blood T cell repertoires in COVID-19. Some clones are missing from TCRdb's copy, which holds only in-frame ones; the method was immunoSEQ multiplex PCR. This sample has approximately 46,000 clones; around 89% occur once, and the top ten carry approximately 3.3%. Input material: peripheral blood. These receptors originate from a human donor in a cohort sampled during active COVID-19.

The chain is built from TRBV10-3 and TRBJ2-7, with TRBD1 matching over 8 bases. Trimming cost V 2 bases and J 5 bases; bases outside gene matches: 8. Germline V gives CDR1 ENHRY, CDR2 SYGVKD. The CDR3 sequence is 15 residues long. The CDR3 protein is CAISEGSGGINEQYF. The CDR3 DNA follows: TGTGCCATCAGTGAGGGATCAGGGGGCATCAACGAGCAGTACTTC.

J is TRBJ2-2 and V is TRBV6-5, with 7 nucleotides matching TRBD1. Germline CDR1 MNHEY, CDR2 SVGAGI. The CDR3 contains 14 residues. V shed 6 bases, J shed 0 bases, and the junction held 1 base outside the gene matches. The CDR3 region has the DNA TGTGCCAGCAGGACAGGGCCGAACACCGGGGAGCTGTTTTTT. This gives the protein CASRTGPNTGELFF.

This rearrangement joins TRBV6-5 to TRBJ2-1; TRBD2 matches 8 bases. The CDR3 has 15 residues. J lost 4 bases, V lost 5 bases, and 7 bases had no gene match. Germline-derived CDR1 and CDR2 are MNHEY and SVGAGI. The CDR3 nucleotides are TGTGCCAGCAGTCGTGGGGCGGGAGGTTACAATGAGCAGTTCTTC. Encoded protein: CASSRGAGGYNEQFF.

CDR3 region: CASSLLRGPRTDTQYF. The CDR3 nucleotides read TGCGCCAGCAGCTTGTTACGAGGGCCGCGCACAGATACGCAGTATTTT. The V and J genes are TRBV5-1 and TRBJ2-3, with a tentative D call TRBD2 (5 bases). The V end lost 1 base, the J end lost 1 base, and 13 bases lay between the germline ends. Germline values: CDR1 SGHRS, CDR2 YFSETQ. CDR3 length equals 16 residues.

V usage is TRBV12-3 or TRBV12-4 and J usage is TRBJ1-1; D is perhaps TRBD1 (5 bases). This CDR3 comprises 13 residues. The V and J ends lost 7 bases and 1 base respectively, with 10 bases between them. This CDR3 reads CASTRTGNTEAFF. The CDR3 DNA follows: TGTGCCAGCACGCGAACAGGGAACACTGAAGCTTTCTTT.

This clone was found a few times. V and J are TRBV3-1 (or the pseudogene TRBV3-2) and TRBJ2-2; 12 bases agree with TRBD2. Unmatched junction bases numbered 3, after V lost 5 bases and J lost 5 bases. Germline V lookup: CDR1 LGHDT, CDR2 YNNKEL (reference sequence). The length of the CDR3 is 15 residues. CDR3 protein: CASSVGLAGTGELFF. The CDR3 DNA follows: TGTGCCAGCAGCGTCGGACTAGCGGGGACCGGGGAGCTGTTTTTT.

The CDR3 nucleotides read TGTGCCAGCAGCGGGGGACTAGCCGATGAGCAGTTCTTC. Amino acid sequence: CASSGGLADEQFF. The chain joins TRBV9 to TRBJ2-1; 9 bases match TRBD2. There are 13 residues in the CDR3. CDR1 is SGDLS, CDR2 YYNGEE, per germline. Germline trimming cut 3 bases from V and 8 bases from J; bases unmatched to any gene: 3.

The chain carries TRBV2 and TRBJ1-5; no definite D call. The CDR3 covers 13 residues. The V end lost 5 bases, the J end lost 4 bases, and 9 bases lay between the germline ends. In germline, CDR1 is SNHLY, CDR2 FYNNEI. The CDR3 nucleotides read TGTGCCAGCAGTCGCAGTGAAAATCAGCCCCAGCATTTT. Its protein is CASSRSENQPQHF.

The chain links TRBV19 to TRBJ1-1; D possibly corresponds to TRBD1 (6 bases). V lost 7 bases and J lost 3, with 18 bases in between. Germline-derived CDR1 and CDR2 are LNHDA and SQIVND (reference sequence). The CDR3 sequence is 15 residues long. The CDR3 protein is CASKPDSGIYTEAFF. DNA of the CDR3: TGTGCCAGTAAACCGGACAGTGGTATCTACACTGAAGCTTTCTTT.

The chain combines TRBV18 with TRBJ2-5; D gene ambiguous. V gave up 3 bases and J gave up 5 bases, with 10 bases separating them. Germline CDR1 reads KGHSH; CDR2 reads LQKENI. The CDR3 length is 13 residues. Here the CDR3 DNA reads TGTGCCAGCTCACCCGGTGTCTGGGAGACCCAGTACTTC. This gives the protein CASSPGVWETQYF.

J is TRBJ1-5 and V is TRBV24-1; D gene ambiguous. Germline V gene data show CDR1 as KGHDR and CDR2 as SFDVKD. The germline V and J ends were trimmed by 3 bases and 3 bases, with 5 bases remaining between them. This CDR3 comprises 13 residues. The CDR3 sequence is CATSDVSNQPQHF. As DNA, the CDR3 is TGTGCCACCAGTGATGTCTCCAATCAGCCCCAGCATTTT.

The chain combines TRBV30 with TRBJ1-1, with TRBD1 matching over 7 bases. Germline assignment: CDR1 GTSNPN and CDR2 SVGIG (reference sequence). This CDR3 has 14 amino acids. The J segment lost 1 base and the V segment lost 3 bases, leaving 5 bases of the junction unmatched. The CDR3, as DNA: TGTGCCTGGAGATTGGGGACAGCGAACACTGAAGCTTTCTTT. This codes for CAWRLGTANTEAFF.

The gene calls are TRBV11-1 and TRBJ2-5; 11 bases are shared with TRBD2. Trimming took 5 bases from V and 5 from J; bases not matched to a gene: 10. Per germline, CDR1 SGHAT and CDR2 FQDESV (reference sequence). This CDR3 contains 16 residues. CDR3 bases: TGTGCCAGCAGCAGAGTAGCGGGGGGGCCATGGGAGACCCAGTACTTC. Translating gives CASSRVAGGPWETQYF.

The chain links TRBV18 to TRBJ1-4; D gene uncertain. The germline V gene encodes CDR1 KGHSH and CDR2 LQKENI. This CDR3 has 18 amino acids. V was shortened by 3 bases and J by 6 bases, with 23 bases between the two germline ends. As DNA, the CDR3 is TGTGCCAGCTCACCGTTGTTGTGGGCAGGCAATAATGATGAAAAACTGTTTTTT. This encodes CASSPLLWAGNNDEKLFF.

The table lists this clone with a count of one. The chain links TRBV9 to TRBJ2-6, with D possibly matching TRBD1 (6 bases). Germline assignment: CDR1 SGDLS and CDR2 YYNGEE. V was cut by 1 base and J by 2 bases, with 10 bases left in between. The CDR3 sequence is 16 residues long. The CDR3 DNA is TGTGCCAGCAGCGTAACAGGGAACACTGGGGCCAACGTCCTGACTTTC. Residues: CASSVTGNTGANVLTF.

This clone has a handful of counts. This chain joins TRBV6-5 and TRBJ1-1; 9 bases agree with TRBD1. V gave up 6 bases and J gave up 4 bases; unmatched junction bases: 9. The germline V gene has CDR1 MNHEY and CDR2 SVGAGI. This CDR3 has 15 amino acids. CDR3 protein: CASSPGTGTGTEAFF. The CDR3 DNA is TGTGCCAGCAGCCCCGGGACAGGGACGGGCACTGAAGCTTTCTTT.

Only a few counts were recorded for this clone. The V gene is TRBV6-1, the J gene TRBJ2-7; unclear D gene. Trimming removed 3 bases at V and 7 bases at J, with 19 bases between. CDR3 length: 15 amino acids. CDR1 and CDR2 from the germline V gene are MNHNS and SASEGT. CDR3 in amino acids: CASSDLQEAFIEQYF. Here the CDR3 DNA reads TGTGCCAGCAGTGACCTTCAAGAGGCCTTTATAGAGCAGTACTTC.

This clone appeared a single time. V gene TRBV28 combines with J gene TRBJ1-1, with TRBD1 as a possible D gene (5 bases). Germline-derived CDR1 and CDR2 are MDHEN and SYDVKM. The V and J ends lost 8 bases and 0 bases respectively, with 13 bases between them. This CDR3 has 14 residues. The CDR3 bases are TGTGCCAGCGACGGGGACTACATGAACACTGAAGCTTTCTTT. It translates to CASDGDYMNTEAFF.

The chain recombines TRBV14 with TRBJ1-4; the D gene is possibly TRBD1 (5 bases). V was shortened by 1 base and J by 8 bases, with 11 bases between the two germline ends. The germline V gene has CDR1 SGHDN and CDR2 FVKESK. The CDR3 length is 14 residues. CDR3 DNA sequence: TGTGCCAGCAGCCAAGTGGGGCCGGCGGAAAAACTGTTTTTT. Amino acids: CASSQVGPAEKLFF.

The chain uses TRBV7-9 and TRBJ1-2; the D gene is possibly TRBD1 (5 bases). V was shortened by 5 bases and J by 4 bases, with 14 bases between the two germline ends. Germline V gene lookup returns CDR1 SEHNR and CDR2 FQNEAQ (reference sequence). CDR3 length: 14 amino acids. This chain's CDR3 is CASSKSREAYGYTF. DNA of the CDR3: TGTGCCAGCAGCAAATCCAGGGAGGCCTATGGCTACACCTTC.

This clone was seen only a few times. The chain links TRBV30 to TRBJ2-7, with 8 bases aligning to TRBD2. The CDR3 length is 15 residues. The V and J ends lost 1 base and 3 bases, in that order; junction bases with no gene match: 8. Germline CDR1 reads GTSNPN; CDR2 reads SVGIG (reference sequence). CDR3 sequence reads: CAWSEGSGVYYEQYF. CDR3 nucleotide sequence: TGTGCCTGGAGTGAGGGTAGCGGGGTCTACTACGAGCAGTACTTC.

This clone was seen only once. This chain links TRBV7-8 with TRBJ2-7; 7 nucleotides line up with TRBD2. This CDR3 has 15 amino acids. Germline trimming cut 4 bases from V and 1 base from J; bases unmatched to any gene: 7. Germline V gene sequence: CDR1 SGHVS, CDR2 FQNEAQ. In nucleotides, the CDR3 is TGTGCCAGCAGCTCGGAAGCGGGAAGATCCTACGAGCAGTACTTC. It is translated as CASSSEAGRSYEQYF. Looking up the rest from reference TRBV7-8 and TRBJ2-7 gives the full variable domain: GAGVSQSPRYKVAKRGQDVALRCDPISGHVSLFWYQQALGQGPEFLTYFQNEAQLDKSGLPSDRFFAERPEGSVSTLKIQRTQQEDSAVYLCASSSEAGRSYEQYFGPGTRLTVT.

The J gene is TRBJ2-1, the V gene TRBV10-1, with 13 bases matching TRBD2. The junction had 14 bases not matched to a gene; V was cut back by 0 bases and J by 6 bases. This CDR3 contains 20 residues. CDR1 and CDR2 (germline): WNHNN, SYGVQD (reference sequence). Written as DNA, the CDR3 is TGCGCCAGCAGTGAGTCGTTGGGGACTAGCGGGGCAGGAAACCGCAATGAGCAGTTCTTC. The encoded protein is CASSESLGTSGAGNRNEQFF.

The chain couples TRBV27 to TRBJ1-1; D remains ambiguous. Germline CDR1 is MNHEY and CDR2 is SMNVEV (reference sequence). The CDR3 covers 13 residues. Trimming cost V 2 bases and J 4 bases, with 8 bases left between them. The CDR3 bases are TGTGCCAGCAGTTTAGAGGGAGCCACTGAAGCTTTCTTT. Amino acids: CASSLEGATEAFF.

This chain connects TRBV5-1 to TRBJ2-7, with 9 positions matching TRBD2. With V trimmed by 2 bases and J by 0 bases, 3 bases remained unmatched. Germline CDR1 reads SGHRS; CDR2 reads YFSETQ. This CDR3 is built from 15 residues. The CDR3 region has the DNA TGCGCCAGCAGCTTCTCTAGCGGGGTCTCCTACGAGCAGTACTTC. Protein: CASSFSSGVSYEQYF.

The chain has TRBV5-4 and TRBJ1-3; D might be TRBD1 (5 bases). The CDR3 contains 15 residues. Trimming took off 4 bases at V and 2 bases at J, with 13 bases between the two ends. CDR1 is SGHNT, CDR2 YYREEE, per germline (reference sequence). CDR3 sequence reads: CASSPSTDPGNTIYF. CDR3 coding DNA: TGTGCCAGCAGCCCCTCGACAGACCCTGGAAACACCATATATTTT.

Here the CDR3 DNA reads TGTGCCAGCAGCTACAGTGAGAACTATGGCTACACCTTC. It yields the protein CASSYSENYGYTF. The chain employs TRBV6-6 and TRBJ1-2; no reliable D call. Per germline, CDR1 MNHNY and CDR2 SVGAGI (reference sequence). This CDR3 has 13 residues. V was clipped by 6 bases and J by 2 bases, with 10 bases between them.

The V and J genes are TRBV6-5 and TRBJ2-3; D is perhaps TRBD2 (6 bases). The V and J ends lost 5 bases and 2 bases respectively, with 11 bases between them. Looked up from germline, CDR1 is MNHEY and CDR2 is SVGAGI. The CDR3 consists of 14 residues. CDR3 sequence reads: CASSTGLITDTQYF. The CDR3 nucleotides are TGTGCCAGCAGTACGGGACTGATCACAGATACGCAGTATTTT.

The chain is built from TRBV29-1 and TRBJ1-3; 7 bases line up with TRBD1. CDR3 length: 14 amino acids. The V gene's germline CDR1 is SQVTM and CDR2 ANQGSEA. The V and J ends lost 6 bases and 4 bases, in that order; junction bases with no gene match: 9. The CDR3 protein is CSVQETGRGNTIYF. As DNA, the CDR3 is TGCAGCGTCCAAGAGACAGGGCGAGGAAACACCATATATTTT.

The chain has TRBV19 and TRBJ1-1; 9 positions agree with TRBD1. The ends lost 1 base at V and 6 bases at J; junction bases unmatched: 3. The germline V gene encodes CDR1 LNHDA and CDR2 SQIVND (reference sequence). The CDR3 covers 14 residues. In DNA form, the CDR3 reads TGTGCCAGTAGTATAGGCAGACAGGGGGCTGAAGCTTTCTTT. Its protein product is CASSIGRQGAEAFF.